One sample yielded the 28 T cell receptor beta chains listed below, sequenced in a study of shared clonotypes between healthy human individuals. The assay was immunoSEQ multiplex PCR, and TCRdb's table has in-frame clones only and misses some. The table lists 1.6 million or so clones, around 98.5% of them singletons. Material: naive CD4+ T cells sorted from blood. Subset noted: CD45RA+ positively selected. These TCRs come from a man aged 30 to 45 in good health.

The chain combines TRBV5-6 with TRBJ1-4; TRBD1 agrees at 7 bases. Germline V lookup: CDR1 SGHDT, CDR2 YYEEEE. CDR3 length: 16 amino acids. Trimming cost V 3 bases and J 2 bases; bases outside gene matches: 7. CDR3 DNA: TGTGCCAGCAGCTGGCAGGGGGTAGTGACTAATGAAAAACTGTTTTTT. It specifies CASSWQGVVTNEKLFF.

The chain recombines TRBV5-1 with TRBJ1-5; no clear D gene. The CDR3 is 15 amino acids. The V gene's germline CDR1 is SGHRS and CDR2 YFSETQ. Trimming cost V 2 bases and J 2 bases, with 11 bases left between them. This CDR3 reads CASSLSGVGNQPQHF. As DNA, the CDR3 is TGCGCCAGCAGCTTAAGTGGGGTGGGCAATCAGCCCCAGCATTTT.

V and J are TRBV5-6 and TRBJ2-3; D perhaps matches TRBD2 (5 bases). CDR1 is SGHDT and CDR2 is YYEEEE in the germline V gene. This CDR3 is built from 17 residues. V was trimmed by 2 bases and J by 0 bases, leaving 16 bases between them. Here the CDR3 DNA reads TGTGCCAGCAGCTTTAGGACTTGGGATACTAGCACAGATACGCAGTATTTT. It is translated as CASSFRTWDTSTDTQYF.

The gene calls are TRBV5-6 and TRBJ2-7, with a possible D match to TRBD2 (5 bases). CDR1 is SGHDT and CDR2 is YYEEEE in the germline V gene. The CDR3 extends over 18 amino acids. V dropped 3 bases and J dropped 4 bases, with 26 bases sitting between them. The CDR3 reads CASSSTRPTRFEGYEQYF. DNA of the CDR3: TGTGCCAGCAGCTCTACCCGGCCCACGAGGTTTGAGGGATACGAGCAGTACTTC.

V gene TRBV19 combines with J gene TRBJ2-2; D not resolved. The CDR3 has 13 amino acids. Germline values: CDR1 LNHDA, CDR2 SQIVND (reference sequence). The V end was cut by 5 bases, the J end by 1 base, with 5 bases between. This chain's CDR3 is CASSYQNTGELFF. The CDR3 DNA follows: TGTGCCAGTAGTTACCAGAACACCGGGGAGCTGTTTTTT. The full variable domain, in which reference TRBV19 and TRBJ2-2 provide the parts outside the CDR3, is DGGITQSPKYLFRKEGQNVTLSCEQNLNHDAMYWYRQDPGQGLRLIYYSQIVNDFQKGDIAEGYSVSREKKESFPLTVTSAQKNPTAFYLCASSYQNTGELFFGEGSRLTVL.

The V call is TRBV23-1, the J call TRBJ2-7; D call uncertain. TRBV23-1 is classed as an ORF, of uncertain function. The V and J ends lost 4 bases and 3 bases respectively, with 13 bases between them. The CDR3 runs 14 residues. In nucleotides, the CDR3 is TGCGCCAGCAGTCGGGAATCCCCTCGCTACGAGCAGTACTTC. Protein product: CASSRESPRYEQYF.

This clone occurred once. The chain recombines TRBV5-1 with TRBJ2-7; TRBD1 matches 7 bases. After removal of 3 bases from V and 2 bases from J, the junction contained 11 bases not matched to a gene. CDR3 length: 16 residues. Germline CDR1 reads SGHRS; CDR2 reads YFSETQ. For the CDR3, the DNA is TGCGCCAGCAGCTCGCAAACAGGGGTCGCCCCCTACGAGCAGTACTTC. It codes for CASSSQTGVAPYEQYF. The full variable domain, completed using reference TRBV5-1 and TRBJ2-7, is KAGVTQTPRYLIKTRGQQVTLSCSPISGHRSVSWYQQTPGQGLQFLFEYFSETQRNKGNFPGRFSGRQFSNSRSEMNVSTLELGDSALYLCASSSQTGVAPYEQYFGPGTRLTVT.

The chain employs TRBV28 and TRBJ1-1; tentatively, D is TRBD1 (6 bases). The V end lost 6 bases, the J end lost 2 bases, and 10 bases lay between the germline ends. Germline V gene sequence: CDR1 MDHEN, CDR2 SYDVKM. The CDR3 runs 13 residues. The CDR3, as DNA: TGTGCCAGCAGGACAGGTTATAACACTGAAGCTTTCTTT. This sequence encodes CASRTGYNTEAFF.

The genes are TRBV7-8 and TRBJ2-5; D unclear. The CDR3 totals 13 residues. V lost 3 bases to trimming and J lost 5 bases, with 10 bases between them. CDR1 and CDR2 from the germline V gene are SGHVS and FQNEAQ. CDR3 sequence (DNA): TGTGCCAGCAGCTTGTCGCCCGGGGAGACCCAGTACTTC. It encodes CASSLSPGETQYF.

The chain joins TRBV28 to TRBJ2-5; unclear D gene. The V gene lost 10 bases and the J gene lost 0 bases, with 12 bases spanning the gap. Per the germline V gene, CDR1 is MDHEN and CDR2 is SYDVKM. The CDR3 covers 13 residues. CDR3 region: CAIKGSNQETQYF. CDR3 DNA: TGTGCCATAAAGGGCTCGAACCAAGAGACCCAGTACTTC. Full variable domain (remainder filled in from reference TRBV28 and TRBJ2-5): DVKVTQSSRYLVKRTGEKVFLECVQDMDHENMFWYRQDPGLGLRLIYFSYDVKMKEKGDIPEGYSVSREKKERFSLILESASTNQTSMYLCAIKGSNQETQYFGPGTRLLVL.

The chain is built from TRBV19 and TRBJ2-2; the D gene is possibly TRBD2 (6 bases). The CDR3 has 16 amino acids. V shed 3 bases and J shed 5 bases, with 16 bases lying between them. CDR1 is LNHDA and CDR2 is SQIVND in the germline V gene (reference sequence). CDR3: CASSILPGAGTGELFF. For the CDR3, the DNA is TGTGCCAGTAGTATTCTTCCGGGAGCCGGTACCGGGGAGCTGTTTTTT.

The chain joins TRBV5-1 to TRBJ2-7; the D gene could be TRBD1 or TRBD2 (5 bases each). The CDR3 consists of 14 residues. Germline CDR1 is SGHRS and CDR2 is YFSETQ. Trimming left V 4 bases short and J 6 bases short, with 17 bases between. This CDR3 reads CASSIRDGAGEQYF. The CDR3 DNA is TGCGCCAGCAGCATCCGGGACGGAGCCGGCGAGCAGTACTTC. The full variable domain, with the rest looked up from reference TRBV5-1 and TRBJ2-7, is KAGVTQTPRYLIKTRGQQVTLSCSPISGHRSVSWYQQTPGQGLQFLFEYFSETQRNKGNFPGRFSGRQFSNSRSEMNVSTLELGDSALYLCASSIRDGAGEQYFGPGTRLTVT.

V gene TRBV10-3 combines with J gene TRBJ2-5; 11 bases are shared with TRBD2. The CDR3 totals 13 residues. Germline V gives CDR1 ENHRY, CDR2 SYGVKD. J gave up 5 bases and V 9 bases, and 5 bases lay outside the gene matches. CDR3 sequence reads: CAILAGAGETQYF. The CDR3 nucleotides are TGTGCCATACTAGCGGGAGCTGGGGAGACCCAGTACTTC.

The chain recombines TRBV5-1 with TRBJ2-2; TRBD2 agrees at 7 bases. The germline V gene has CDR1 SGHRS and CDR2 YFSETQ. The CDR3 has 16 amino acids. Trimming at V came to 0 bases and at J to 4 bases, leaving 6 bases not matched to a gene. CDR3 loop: CASSLAGLVGTGELFF. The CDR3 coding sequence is TGCGCCAGCAGCTTGGCCGGACTAGTTGGCACCGGGGAGCTGTTTTTT.

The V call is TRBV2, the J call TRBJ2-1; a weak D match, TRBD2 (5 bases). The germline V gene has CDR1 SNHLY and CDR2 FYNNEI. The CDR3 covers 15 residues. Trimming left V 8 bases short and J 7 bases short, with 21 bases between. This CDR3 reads CASRPEPAGVNEQFF. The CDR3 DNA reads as TGTGCCAGCCGGCCGGAACCCGCCGGGGTTAATGAGCAGTTCTTC.

The CDR3 DNA sequence: TGTGCCAGCAGCCAGCCGGGCAGCTCCTACGAGCAGTACTTC. It codes for CASSQPGSSYEQYF. The chain is built from TRBV7-9 and TRBJ2-7; D call uncertain. The CDR3 sequence is 14 residues long. V lost 5 bases and J lost 0, with 11 bases in between. CDR1 and CDR2 from the germline V gene are SEHNR and FQNEAQ (reference sequence).

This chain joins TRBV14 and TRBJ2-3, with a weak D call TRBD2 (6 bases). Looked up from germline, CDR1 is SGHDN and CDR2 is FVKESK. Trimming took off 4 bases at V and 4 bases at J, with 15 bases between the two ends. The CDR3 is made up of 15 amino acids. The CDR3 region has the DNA TGTGCCAGCAGCCCGACTAGTATGTCGGCAGATACGCAGTATTTT. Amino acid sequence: CASSPTSMSADTQYF.

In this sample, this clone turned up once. CDR3 coding DNA: TGCGCCAGCAGCCAAACGACAGGGGGAACTGAAGCTTTCTTT. Translated: CASSQTTGGTEAFF. This chain uses TRBV4-3 with TRBJ1-1; 9 nucleotides line up with TRBD1. CDR3 length: 14 amino acids. Germline V gives CDR1 LGHNA, CDR2 YSLEER. J lost 5 bases, V lost 2 bases, and 3 bases had no gene match.

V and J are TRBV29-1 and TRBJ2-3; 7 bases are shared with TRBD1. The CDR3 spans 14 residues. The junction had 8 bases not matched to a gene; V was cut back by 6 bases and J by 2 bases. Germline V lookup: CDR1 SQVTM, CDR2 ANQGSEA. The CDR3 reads CSVEDRSHTDTQYF. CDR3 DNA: TGCAGCGTAGAGGACAGGAGTCACACAGATACGCAGTATTTT.

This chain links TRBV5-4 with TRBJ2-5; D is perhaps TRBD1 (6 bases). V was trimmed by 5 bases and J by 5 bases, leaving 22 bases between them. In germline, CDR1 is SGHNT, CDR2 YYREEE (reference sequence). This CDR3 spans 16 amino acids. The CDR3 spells CASSRPGNRVMETQYF. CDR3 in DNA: TGTGCCAGCAGTAGACCCGGGAACAGGGTTATGGAGACCCAGTACTTC. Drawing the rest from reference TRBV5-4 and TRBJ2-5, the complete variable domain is ETGVTQSPTHLIKTRGQQVTLRCSSQSGHNTVSWYQQALGQGPQFIFQYYREEENGRGNFPPRFSGLQFPNYSSELNVNALELDDSALYLCASSRPGNRVMETQYFGPGTRLLVL.

The CDR3: CASLRSNQPQHF. The DNA of the CDR3 is TGTGCCAGTCTCAGGAGCAATCAGCCCCAGCATTTT. The V call is TRBV28, the J call TRBJ1-5; D ambiguous. CDR3 size: 12 residues. The V and J ends lost 9 bases and 1 base respectively, with 7 bases between them. The germline CDR1 and CDR2 sequences are MDHEN and SYDVKM.

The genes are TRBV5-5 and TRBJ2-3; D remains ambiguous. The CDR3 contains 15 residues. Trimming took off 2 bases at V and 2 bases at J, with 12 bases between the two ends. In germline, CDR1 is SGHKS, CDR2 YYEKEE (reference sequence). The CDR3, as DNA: TGTGCCAGCAGCTTTGTGCTGGTACTCACAGATACGCAGTATTTT. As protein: CASSFVLVLTDTQYF.

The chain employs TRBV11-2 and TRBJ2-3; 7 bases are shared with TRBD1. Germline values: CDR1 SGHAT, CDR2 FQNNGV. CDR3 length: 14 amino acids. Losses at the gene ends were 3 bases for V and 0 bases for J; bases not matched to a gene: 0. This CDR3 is CASSLGQSTDTQYF. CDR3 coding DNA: TGTGCCAGCAGCTTGGGACAGAGCACAGATACGCAGTATTTT.

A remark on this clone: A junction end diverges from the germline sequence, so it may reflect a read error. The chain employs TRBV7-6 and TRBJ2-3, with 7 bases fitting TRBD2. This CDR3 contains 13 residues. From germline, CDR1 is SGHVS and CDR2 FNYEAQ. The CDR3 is CPKWGGFTDTQYF. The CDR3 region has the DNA TGCCCCAAGTGGGGGGGGTTCACAGATACGCAGTATTTT.

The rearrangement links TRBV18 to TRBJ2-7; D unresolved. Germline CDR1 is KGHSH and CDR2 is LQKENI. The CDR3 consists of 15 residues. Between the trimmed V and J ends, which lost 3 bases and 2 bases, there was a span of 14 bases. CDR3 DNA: TGTGCCAGCTCACCCCTCGCAGCCTCACCCTACGAGCAGTACTTC. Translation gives CASSPLAASPYEQYF.

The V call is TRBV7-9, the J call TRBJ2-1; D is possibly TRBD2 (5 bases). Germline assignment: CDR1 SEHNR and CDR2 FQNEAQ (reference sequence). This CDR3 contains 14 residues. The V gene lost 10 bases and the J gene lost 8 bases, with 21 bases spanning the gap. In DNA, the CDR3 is TGTGCCACCGAAGCGGCGGGCACTACGGATGAGCAGTTCTTC. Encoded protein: CATEAAGTTDEQFF.

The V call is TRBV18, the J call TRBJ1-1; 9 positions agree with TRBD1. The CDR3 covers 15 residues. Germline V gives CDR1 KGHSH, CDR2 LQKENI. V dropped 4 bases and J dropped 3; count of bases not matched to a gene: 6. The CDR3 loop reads CASSRNRGPDTEAFF. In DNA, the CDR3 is TGTGCCAGCTCACGCAACAGGGGGCCGGACACTGAAGCTTTCTTT. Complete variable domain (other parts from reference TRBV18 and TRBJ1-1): NAGVMQNPRHLVRRRGQEARLRCSPMKGHSHVYWYRQLPEEGLKFMVYLQKENIIDESGMPKERFSAEFPKEGPSILRIQQVVRGDSAAYFCASSRNRGPDTEAFFGQGTRLTVV.

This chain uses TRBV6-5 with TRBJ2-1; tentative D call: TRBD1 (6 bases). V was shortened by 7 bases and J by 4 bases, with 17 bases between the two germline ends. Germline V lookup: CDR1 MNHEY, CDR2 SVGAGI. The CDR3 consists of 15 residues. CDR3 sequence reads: CASNQGLPRYNEQFF. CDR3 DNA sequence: TGTGCCAGCAACCAGGGGCTTCCAAGATACAATGAGCAGTTCTTC.